The rows below give T cell receptor beta chains drawn from one sample of a study of T cell repertoires in cytomegalovirus infection. MiXCR was run by TCRdb on the reads, yielding one entry per CDR3 protein. This repertoire shows approximately 500,000 distinct CDR3 sequences, about 11% found once; its top ten account for 10%. Sequencing was done on a sample of PBMCs. All receptors derive from a human donor in good health (CMV status not recorded). Some clones in this sample may be carry-over from other donors' samples. CDR3s include the opening cysteine and the closing phenylalanine or tryptophan. A D gene is named only where the DNA matches it firmly. Size values are once, few and many counts, or a class for expanded clones, and some rows have none.

J gene | D gene | V gene | clone size | CDR3 protein | CDR3 DNA
TRBJ1-6 | TRBD1 | TRBV5-4 | many | CASSLGTGTTYSPLHF | TGTGCCAGCAGCTTGGGGACAGGGACTACATATTCACCCCTCCACTTT
TRBJ2-2 | - | TRBV5-4 | many | CASSLDTGTTGELFF | TGTGCCAGCAGCTTGGACACAGGGACCACCGGGGAGCTGTTTTTT
TRBJ2-5 | TRBD2 | TRBV5-1 | many | CASSLAGTSGSLSLQTQYF | TGCGCCAGCAGCCTGGCCGGGACTAGCGGGAGCTTGTCATTACAGACCCAGTACTTC
TRBJ2-5 | - | TRBV10-3 | few | CAISERGQETQYF | TGTGCCATCAGTGAGCGGGGCCAAGAGACCCAGTACTTC
TRBJ2-5 | - | TRBV5-6 | many | CASSVGEVRETQYF | TGTGCCAGCAGTGTGGGGGAGGTTCGAGAGACCCAGTACTTC
TRBJ2-5 | TRBD2 | TRBV30 | once | CAWRGLAVQETQYF | TGTGCCTGGAGGGGGCTAGCGGTTCAAGAGACCCAGTACTTC
TRBJ2-4 | - | TRBV7-9 | - | CASSPPSFRDTSYF | TGTGCCAGCAGCCCACCCAGTTTCCGGGACACTTCGTACTTC
TRBJ1-1 | - | TRBV5-1 | - | CASSNPPSPEAFF | TGCGCCAGCAGCAATCCCCCGAGTCCTGAAGCTTTCTTT
TRBJ2-7 | - | TRBV19 | - | CASSKSRTPSEQYF | TGTGCCAGTAGCAAGTCGAGGACTCCCTCCGAGCAGTACTTC
TRBJ1-1 | TRBD1 | TRBV25-1 | many | CASSESWAGGLWTEAFF | TGTGCCAGCAGTGAGTCGTGGGCAGGGGGATTGTGGACTGAAGCTTTCTTT
TRBJ1-1 | TRBD1 | TRBV7-9 | many | CASSLGGQGDTEAFF | TGTGCCAGCAGCTTAGGCGGACAGGGCGACACTGAAGCTTTCTTT
TRBJ2-1 | TRBD2 | TRBV7-9 | many | CASSLTVAGADNEQFF | TGTGCCAGCAGCTTAACCGTAGCGGGAGCCGACAATGAGCAGTTCTTC
TRBJ2-3 | - | TRBV5-5 | few | CASSLDPFPSTDTQYF | TGTGCCAGCAGCTTGGACCCCTTTCCTAGCACAGATACGCAGTATTTT
TRBJ1-4 | TRBD1 | TRBV20-1 | few | CSAPSVGQAYEKLFF | TGCAGTGCCCCATCAGTGGGACAGGCCTACGAAAAACTGTTTTTT
TRBJ2-2 | - | TRBV2 | many | CASRVTEYPTGELFF | TGTGCCAGCAGAGTCACGGAGTACCCCACCGGGGAGCTGTTTTTT
TRBJ2-4 | - | TRBV28 | many | CASSFPHVGIKNIQYF | TGTGCCAGCAGTTTTCCCCACGTGGGAATAAAAAACATTCAGTACTTC
TRBJ1-2 | TRBD1 | TRBV3-1 | - | CASSPTGTGDSQGYTF | TGTGCCAGCAGCCCGACCGGGACAGGGGATTCTCAAGGCTACACCTTC
TRBJ2-6 | - | TRBV30 | - | CAWTSGSGANVLTF | TGTGCCTGGACTTCAGGGTCTGGGGCCAACGTCCTGACTTTC
TRBJ2-1 | TRBD2 | TRBV27 | few | CASSFTSANEQFF | TGTGCCAGCAGTTTCACTAGCGCGAATGAGCAGTTCTTC
TRBJ2-3 | - | TRBV5-4 | few | CASSFGYSGDTQYF | TGTGCCAGCAGCTTCGGCTATTCCGGGGATACGCAGTATTTT
TRBJ1-2 | - | TRBV19 | few | CASSPGPWAVPATIYGYTF | TGTGCCAGTAGCCCCGGACCCTGGGCAGTTCCTGCTACGATTTATGGCTACACCTTC
TRBJ2-1 | - | TRBV30 | - | CAWSVTANEQFF | TGTGCCTGGAGTGTTACAGCCAATGAGCAGTTCTTC
TRBJ2-2 | - | TRBV28 | - | CASRESVTGELFF | TGTGCCAGCAGAGAGTCGGTCACCGGGGAGCTGTTTTTT
TRBJ2-1 | TRBD2 | TRBV18 | few | CASSFRASGSGDEQFF | TGTGCCAGCTCATTCCGAGCTAGCGGGAGTGGCGATGAGCAGTTCTTC
TRBJ2-1 | - | TRBV7-2 | many | CASSLPGLRNEQFF | TGTGCCAGCAGCTTGCCCGGCCTCAGGAATGAGCAGTTCTTC
TRBJ2-7 | - | TRBV6-1 | many | CASSPDWGSNYEQYF | TGTGCCAGCAGTCCCGACTGGGGTTCTAACTACGAGCAGTACTTC
TRBJ2-7 | - | TRBV9 | - | CASSVGDTLAYEQYF | TGTGCCAGCAGCGTAGGGGACACTCTCGCCTACGAGCAGTACTTC
TRBJ1-1 | - | TRBV7-8 | many | CASKDGGPTSEAFF | TGTGCCAGCAAAGACGGGGGTCCTACTAGTGAAGCTTTCTTT
TRBJ2-7 | - | TRBV6-5 | - | CASSYGAGQYF | TGTGCCAGCAGTTACGGAGCGGGGCAGTACTTC
TRBJ1-6 | - | TRBV29-1 | many | CSVQTGSMSPLHF | TGCAGCGTGCAGACAGGTTCGATGTCACCCCTCCACTTT
TRBJ1-1 | - | TRBV6-1 | many | CATSVGGRVTEAFF | TGTGCCACCTCGGTTGGGGGTCGGGTCACTGAAGCTTTCTTT
TRBJ2-1 | TRBD2 | TRBV5-1 | - | CASSTGLAGANEQFF | TGCGCCAGCAGCACGGGACTAGCGGGAGCAAATGAGCAGTTCTTC
TRBJ2-5 | TRBD2 | TRBV4-2 | many | CASSTLAGDMETQYF | TGTGCCAGCAGCACACTAGCGGGAGATATGGAGACCCAGTACTTC
TRBJ1-1 | - | TRBV3-1 | many | CASSQASTNTEAFF | TGTGCCAGCAGCCAAGCGTCAACGAACACTGAAGCTTTCTTT
TRBJ2-2 | - | TRBV6-5 | - | CASSYGGTITGELFF | TGTGCCAGCAGTTACGGCGGGACGATTACCGGGGAGCTGTTTTTT
TRBJ2-5 | TRBD2 | TRBV10-3 | many | CAISGGLAGGPSETQYF | TGTGCCATCAGTGGAGGGCTAGCGGGAGGGCCATCAGAGACCCAGTACTTC
TRBJ1-2 | TRBD1 | TRBV20-1 | - | CSAAVQGVVGYTF | TGCAGTGCTGCCGTTCAGGGGGTGGTTGGCTACACCTTC
TRBJ2-1 | TRBD2 | TRBV29-1 | - | CSVSLRLAGGVEQFF | TGCAGCGTTAGCCTGAGACTAGCGGGAGGAGTTGAGCAGTTCTTC
TRBJ2-3 | - | TRBV18 | many | CASSGWGGGSGDTQYF | TGTGCCAGCTCCGGATGGGGAGGGGGCAGCGGAGATACGCAGTATTTT
TRBJ1-1 | - | TRBV2 | many | CASSPPGQTEAFF | TGTGCCAGCAGTCCGCCTGGACAAACTGAAGCTTTCTTT
TRBJ2-1 | - | TRBV19 | many | CASVGQLDGEQFF | TGTGCCAGTGTGGGACAACTTGACGGTGAGCAGTTCTTC
TRBJ2-5 | - | TRBV7-3 | many | CASAGAQETQYF | TGTGCCAGCGCGGGGGCACAAGAGACCCAGTACTTC
TRBJ1-4 | - | TRBV5-6 | many | CASSRRGSNEKLFF | TGTGCCAGCAGCCGGAGGGGGTCTAATGAGAAACTGTTTTTT
TRBJ2-7 | - | TRBV4-2 | many | CASSLGAGDYEQYF | TGTGCCAGCAGCCTAGGGGCAGGGGATTACGAGCAGTACTTC
TRBJ1-5 | - | TRBV6-1 | many | CASRDSLAGLGNQPQHF | TGTGCCAGCAGGGATTCCCTGGCGGGCCTTGGCAATCAGCCCCAGCATTTT